This is a list of T cell receptor beta chains from one sample in a study of CD8+ T cells in alopecia areata. Libraries were prepared by immunoSEQ multiplex PCR; TCRdb keeps only in-frame clonotypes and omits some of them. The sample has around 100,000 clones; about 60% are singletons. Sequencing was carried out using CD4+ T cells sorted from blood. The source is a human donor in good health. Both conserved end residues are part of each CDR3. D genes are given only for firm matches. The size entry is marked missing in some rows and otherwise reads once, few, many or a size class.

cdr3_aa: CASLPRDRVDTQYF; cdr3_nt: TGTGCCAGCCTGCCCCGGGACAGGGTAGATACGCAGTATTTT; clone_size: few; cdr3_length: 14; j_call: TRBJ2-3; d_call: TRBD1; v_call: TRBV25-1
cdr3_aa: CSVDPRISNQPQHF; cdr3_nt: TGCAGCGTTGATCCCAGGATTAGCAATCAGCCCCAGCATTTT; clone_size: NA; cdr3_length: 14; j_call: TRBJ1-5; d_call: NA; v_call: TRBV29-1
cdr3_aa: CASSNLGGGTGVLNEQFF; cdr3_nt: TGTGCCAGCAGCAACCTAGGAGGAGGGACAGGGGTTCTCAATGAGCAGTTCTTC; clone_size: few; cdr3_length: 18; j_call: TRBJ2-1; d_call: TRBD1; v_call: TRBV7-2
cdr3_aa: CASSLPNGEYEQFF; cdr3_nt: TGTGCCAGCAGCTTGCCAAACGGGGAATATGAGCAGTTCTTC; clone_size: NA; cdr3_length: 14; j_call: TRBJ2-1; d_call: NA; v_call: TRBV5-4
cdr3_aa: CASSEARGTVRSNQPQHF; cdr3_nt: TGTGCCAGCAGTGAAGCGCGTGGGACAGTTAGGAGCAATCAGCCCCAGCATTTT; clone_size: NA; cdr3_length: 18; j_call: TRBJ1-5; d_call: TRBD1; v_call: TRBV6-1
cdr3_aa: CASSQVIGTSGGAGQETQYF; cdr3_nt: TGCGCCAGCAGCCAAGTCATAGGGACTAGCGGGGGGGCGGGTCAAGAGACCCAGTACTTC; clone_size: few; cdr3_length: 20; j_call: TRBJ2-5; d_call: TRBD2; v_call: TRBV4-1
cdr3_aa: CASSARLAPRQETQYF; cdr3_nt: TGTGCCAGCAGCGCAAGACTAGCGCCCCGGCAAGAGACCCAGTACTTC; clone_size: NA; cdr3_length: 16; j_call: TRBJ2-5; d_call: TRBD2; v_call: TRBV2
cdr3_aa: CASGLGVLSYGYTF; cdr3_nt: TGTGCTAGCGGGCTGGGGGTATTAAGCTATGGCTACACCTTC; clone_size: NA; cdr3_length: 14; j_call: TRBJ1-2; d_call: NA; v_call: TRBV7-7
cdr3_aa: CASSLAPHSYEQYF; cdr3_nt: TGCGCCAGCAGCTTGGCGCCACATTCCTACGAGCAGTACTTC; clone_size: NA; cdr3_length: 14; j_call: TRBJ2-7; d_call: NA; v_call: TRBV5-1
cdr3_aa: CAWTPGGTEAFF; cdr3_nt: TGTGCCTGGACCCCAGGGGGCACTGAAGCTTTCTTT; clone_size: few; cdr3_length: 12; j_call: TRBJ1-1; d_call: TRBD1; v_call: TRBV30
cdr3_aa: CSVSVGETQYF; cdr3_nt: TGCAGCGTATCGGTAGGAGAGACCCAGTACTTC; clone_size: NA; cdr3_length: 11; j_call: TRBJ2-5; d_call: NA; v_call: TRBV29-1
cdr3_aa: CAYNVDGPYGYTF; cdr3_nt: TGTGCCTATAACGTGGACGGACCTTATGGCTACACCTTC; clone_size: NA; cdr3_length: 13; j_call: TRBJ1-2; d_call: NA; v_call: TRBV30
cdr3_aa: CSARQGNYEQYF; cdr3_nt: TGCAGTGCACGACAGGGCAACTACGAGCAGTACTTC; clone_size: NA; cdr3_length: 12; j_call: TRBJ2-7; d_call: TRBD1; v_call: TRBV29-1
cdr3_aa: CASSFGRGSYNEQFF; cdr3_nt: TGTGCTAGCAGCTTCGGCAGAGGGTCCTACAATGAGCAGTTCTTC; clone_size: NA; cdr3_length: 15; j_call: TRBJ2-1; d_call: NA; v_call: TRBV7-7
cdr3_aa: CASSLAKGQGVGETQYF; cdr3_nt: TGCGCCAGCAGCTTGGCCAAGGGACAGGGTGTGGGAGAGACCCAGTACTTC; clone_size: NA; cdr3_length: 17; j_call: TRBJ2-5; d_call: TRBD1; v_call: TRBV5-1
cdr3_aa: CASSLDPLTDTQYF; cdr3_nt: TGTGCCAGCAGCTTAGATCCTCTTACAGATACGCAGTATTTT; clone_size: NA; cdr3_length: 14; j_call: TRBJ2-3; d_call: NA; v_call: TRBV7-2
cdr3_aa: CASSGPGTGMEKLFF; cdr3_nt: TGTGCCAGCAGCGGACCCGGGACAGGGATGGAAAAACTGTTTTTT; clone_size: once; cdr3_length: 15; j_call: TRBJ1-4; d_call: TRBD1; v_call: TRBV5-6
cdr3_aa: CASSAGQSAYEQYF; cdr3_nt: TGTGCCAGTAGCGCCGGCCAGAGTGCCTACGAGCAGTACTTC; clone_size: few; cdr3_length: 14; j_call: TRBJ2-7; d_call: NA; v_call: TRBV19
cdr3_aa: CASSIGSYEQYF; cdr3_nt: TGTGCCAGCTCGATAGGCTCCTACGAGCAGTACTTC; clone_size: NA; cdr3_length: 12; j_call: TRBJ2-7; d_call: NA; v_call: TRBV6-1
cdr3_aa: CAISEEWNEQYF; cdr3_nt: TGTGCCATCAGTGAGGAGTGGAACGAGCAGTACTTC; clone_size: few; cdr3_length: 12; j_call: TRBJ2-7; d_call: NA; v_call: TRBV10-3
cdr3_aa: CASSLSRIGRGNIQYF; cdr3_nt: TGTGCCAGCAGTTTATCTAGAATAGGGCGGGGAAACATTCAGTACTTC; clone_size: NA; cdr3_length: 16; j_call: TRBJ2-4; d_call: NA; v_call: TRBV27
cdr3_aa: CSVEQDPTGSEQFF; cdr3_nt: TGCAGCGTTGAACAGGACCCGACGGGGAGTGAGCAGTTCTTC; clone_size: NA; cdr3_length: 14; j_call: TRBJ2-1; d_call: NA; v_call: TRBV29-1
cdr3_aa: CSVEVQEGSPLHF; cdr3_nt: TGCAGCGTTGAAGTACAGGAGGGATCACCCCTCCACTTT; clone_size: NA; cdr3_length: 13; j_call: TRBJ1-6; d_call: NA; v_call: TRBV29-1
cdr3_aa: CASSSVVRRIQETQYF; cdr3_nt: TGTGCCAGCAGCTCGGTGGTAAGGCGGATACAAGAGACCCAGTACTTC; clone_size: NA; cdr3_length: 16; j_call: TRBJ2-5; d_call: NA; v_call: TRBV5-6
cdr3_aa: CASSPGLAETQYF; cdr3_nt: TGTGCCAGCAGCCCCGGACTAGCTGAGACCCAGTACTTC; clone_size: NA; cdr3_length: 13; j_call: TRBJ2-5; d_call: TRBD2; v_call: TRBV7-2
cdr3_aa: CASSMGLAGGQKTQYF; cdr3_nt: TGTGCCAGCAGCATGGGACTAGCGGGGGGTCAGAAGACCCAGTACTTC; clone_size: NA; cdr3_length: 16; j_call: TRBJ2-5; d_call: TRBD2; v_call: TRBV7-9
cdr3_aa: CSVEGVNEKLFF; cdr3_nt: TGCAGCGTAGAAGGGGTTAATGAAAAACTGTTTTTT; clone_size: NA; cdr3_length: 12; j_call: TRBJ1-4; d_call: NA; v_call: TRBV29-1
cdr3_aa: CASSAAPRSTDTQYF; cdr3_nt: TGTGCCAGCAGTGCTGCCCCACGTAGCACAGATACGCAGTATTTT; clone_size: few; cdr3_length: 15; j_call: TRBJ2-3; d_call: NA; v_call: TRBV27
cdr3_aa: CASSPLGSPLHF; cdr3_nt: TGTGCCAGCAGTCCTTTAGGATCACCCCTCCACTTT; clone_size: NA; cdr3_length: 12; j_call: TRBJ1-6; d_call: NA; v_call: TRBV27
cdr3_aa: CASSPTSPQGPTQYF; cdr3_nt: TGTGCCAGCAGTCCGACCTCCCCACAGGGGCCTACGCAGTATTTT; clone_size: few; cdr3_length: 15; j_call: TRBJ2-3; d_call: TRBD1; v_call: TRBV28
cdr3_aa: CASSLLDEKLFF; cdr3_nt: TGTGCCAGCAGCCTTTTAGATGAAAAACTGTTTTTT; clone_size: few; cdr3_length: 12; j_call: TRBJ1-4; d_call: NA; v_call: TRBV7-9
cdr3_aa: CASSLRAGAYEQYF; cdr3_nt: TGCGCCAGCAGCTTGAGGGCAGGCGCCTACGAGCAGTACTTC; clone_size: NA; cdr3_length: 14; j_call: TRBJ2-7; d_call: NA; v_call: TRBV5-1
cdr3_aa: CASSQADRDSYNEQFF; cdr3_nt: TGCGCCAGCAGCCAAGCAGACAGGGATTCCTACAATGAGCAGTTCTTC; clone_size: few; cdr3_length: 16; j_call: TRBJ2-1; d_call: TRBD1; v_call: TRBV4-1
cdr3_aa: CASSLGVEDGYTF; cdr3_nt: TGCGCCAGCAGCTTGGGGGTAGAGGATGGCTACACCTTC; clone_size: NA; cdr3_length: 13; j_call: TRBJ1-2; d_call: NA; v_call: TRBV5-1
cdr3_aa: CASSLKGRGSSYEQYF; cdr3_nt: TGTGCCAGCAGTTTAAAGGGCAGGGGGAGCTCCTACGAGCAGTACTTC; clone_size: NA; cdr3_length: 16; j_call: TRBJ2-7; d_call: TRBD1; v_call: TRBV27
cdr3_aa: CASSAKRPPDTQYF; cdr3_nt: TGTGCCAGCAGCGCCAAGCGTCCCCCAGATACGCAGTATTTT; clone_size: NA; cdr3_length: 14; j_call: TRBJ2-3; d_call: NA; v_call: TRBV9
cdr3_aa: CASSFSELAGVDTQYF; cdr3_nt: TGTGCCAGCAGCTTCTCTGAACTAGCGGGGGTAGATACGCAGTATTTT; clone_size: NA; cdr3_length: 16; j_call: TRBJ2-3; d_call: TRBD2; v_call: TRBV7-9
cdr3_aa: CASRAGRRETQYF; cdr3_nt: TGTGCCAGCAGGGCAGGGCGGAGGGAGACCCAGTACTTC; clone_size: NA; cdr3_length: 13; j_call: TRBJ2-5; d_call: NA; v_call: TRBV6-5
cdr3_aa: CASGLRTPQTGETQYF; cdr3_nt: TGTGCTAGTGGTTTGAGGACACCTCAAACGGGGGAGACCCAGTACTTC; clone_size: NA; cdr3_length: 16; j_call: TRBJ2-5; d_call: NA; v_call: TRBV12-5
cdr3_aa: CASSPYSGTQETQYF; cdr3_nt: TGTGCCAGCAGCCCCTACTCCGGGACCCAAGAGACCCAGTACTTC; clone_size: few; cdr3_length: 15; j_call: TRBJ2-5; d_call: NA; v_call: TRBV7-2
cdr3_aa: CASIMMGANVLTF; cdr3_nt: TGTGCCAGCATCATGATGGGGGCCAACGTCCTGACTTTC; clone_size: NA; cdr3_length: 13; j_call: TRBJ2-6; d_call: NA; v_call: TRBV5-4
cdr3_aa: CASSSLTGQATEAFF; cdr3_nt: TGCGCCAGCAGCTCGCTGACAGGGCAGGCCACTGAAGCTTTCTTT; clone_size: NA; cdr3_length: 15; j_call: TRBJ1-1; d_call: TRBD1; v_call: TRBV5-1
cdr3_aa: CASRGNSPLHF; cdr3_nt: TGTGCCAGCAGGGGGAATTCACCCCTCCACTTT; clone_size: NA; cdr3_length: 11; j_call: TRBJ1-6; d_call: NA; v_call: TRBV2
cdr3_aa: CASKGLDQETQYF; cdr3_nt: TGTGCCAGCAAGGGACTGGACCAAGAGACCCAGTACTTC; clone_size: NA; cdr3_length: 13; j_call: TRBJ2-5; d_call: NA; v_call: TRBV27
cdr3_aa: CAWSGGQGNQPQHF; cdr3_nt: TGTGCCTGGAGTGGGGGGCAGGGGAATCAGCCCCAGCATTTT; clone_size: NA; cdr3_length: 14; j_call: TRBJ1-5; d_call: NA; v_call: TRBV30
cdr3_aa: CARSERGNNTGELFF; cdr3_nt: TGTGCCAGAAGCGAACGGGGAAACAACACCGGGGAGCTGTTTTTT; clone_size: few; cdr3_length: 15; j_call: TRBJ2-2; d_call: NA; v_call: TRBV5-3
cdr3_aa: CASSIPGTGPYGYTF; cdr3_nt: TGTGCCAGCAGCATTCCGGGGACAGGGCCCTATGGCTACACCTTC; clone_size: NA; cdr3_length: 15; j_call: TRBJ1-2; d_call: TRBD1; v_call: TRBV7-9